This T cell receptor beta chain came from a study of blood T cell repertoires in COVID-19. Study-level information: The study drew acute and convalescent COVID-19 samples from the United States, Italy and Spain. PBMCs, B-cell-depleted T cells, or T cells provided the cDNA or gDNA that made up the material.

Germline V lookup: CDR1 SNHLY, CDR2 FYNNEI. This CDR3 is 17 amino acids long. The V and J ends lost 2 bases and 1 base respectively, with 17 bases between them. The authors' processing: Researchers report that nucleated cell counts were estimated from reference gene primer amplification. Using immunoSEQ multiplex PCR, the repertoire was profiled, and TCRdb retains in-frame clones only, with some absent. V and J calls and clone size follow that table, whereas D and trimming were derived from the DNA. The sample holds 30,000 to 40,000 clones, around 91% seen once. This TCR came from a man older than 75 with acute or convalescent COVID-19. The rearrangement links TRBV2 to TRBJ2-5; perhaps TRBD2 as D (6 bases). The sample was peripheral blood. CDR3 loop: CASSEPLGRPSQETQYF. The CDR3 bases are TGTGCCAGCAGTGAACCGCTGGGGAGGCCATCCCAAGAGACCCAGTACTTC. Filled out from reference TRBV2 and TRBJ2-5, the complete variable domain reads EPEVTQTPSHQVTQMGQEVILRCVPISNHLYFYWYRQILGQKVEFLVSFYNNEISEKSEIFDDQFSVERPDGSNFTLKIRSTKLEDSAMYFCASSEPLGRPSQETQYFGPGTRLLVL.